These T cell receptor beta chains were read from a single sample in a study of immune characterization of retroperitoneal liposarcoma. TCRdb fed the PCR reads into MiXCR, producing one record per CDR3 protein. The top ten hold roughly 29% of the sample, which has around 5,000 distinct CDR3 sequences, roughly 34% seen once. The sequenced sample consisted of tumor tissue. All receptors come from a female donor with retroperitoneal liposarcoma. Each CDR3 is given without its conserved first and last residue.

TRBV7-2	ASSLMLSGELF
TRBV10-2	ASSRGGPNQPQH
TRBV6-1	ASSEAGEQF
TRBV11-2	ASSSSGSSDTQY
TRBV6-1	ASSAVPSVGETQY
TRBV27	ASSSGAGGHETQY
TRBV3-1	ASSQDRDREAGEQY
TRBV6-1	ASTEKETQY
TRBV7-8	ASSQGGEGYNEQF
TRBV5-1	ASSRDRELDEQF
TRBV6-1	ASTTGQGAWYEQF
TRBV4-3	ASSQRTILTALVGAF
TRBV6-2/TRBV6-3	ASSYTPTRGQDYGYT
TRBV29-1	SAGQHGYT
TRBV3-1	ASSQGLAGDEQY
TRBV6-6	ASKTELVNNEQF
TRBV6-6	ASSGTSGSRDEQY
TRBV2	ASHTSGSTDTQY
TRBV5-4	ASSTESSYEQY
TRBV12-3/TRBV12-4	ASRPGQGPSEQF
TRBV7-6	ASSSRPDTQY
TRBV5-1	ASSSGTLSSYNEQF
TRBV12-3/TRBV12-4	ASILLGDKSTEAF
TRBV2	ASSERGGNRETQY
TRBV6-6	ASSYSLAGSYEQF
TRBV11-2	ASSFSMGGEQY
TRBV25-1	ASSEPGPSEAF
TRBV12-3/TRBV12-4	ASSLGSTGELF
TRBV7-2	ASSLGAHYEQY